This TCR beta chain was sequenced for a study of blood T cell repertoires in COVID-19. Whole-study context: There were acute and convalescent COVID-19 samples, and they came from the United States, Italy and Spain. PBMCs, B-cell-depleted T cells, or T cells provided the cDNA or gDNA that made up the material.

In the authors' workflow: Cell counts per sample came from amplifying reference gene primers. Produced via immunoSEQ multiplex PCR; TCRdb's table is partial and in-frame only. The V and J calls and the clone size are those of that table, but D and trimming were determined from the DNA. The sample carries some 48,000 clones, nearly 90% recorded once. V shed 8 bases, J shed 4 bases, and the junction held 3 bases outside the gene matches. The CDR3 has 13 residues. CDR1 MNHEY and CDR2 SVGAGI come from the germline V gene. The clonotype was recovered from a man aged 50 to 59 with active COVID-19. The rearrangement uses TRBV6-5 and TRBJ1-4; 8 bases are shared with TRBD1. Specimen: peripheral blood. The DNA of the CDR3 is TGTGCCAGCCGAGACAGGGGTAATGAAAAACTGTTTTTT. It specifies CASRDRGNEKLFF.